Listed below are T cell receptor beta chains from one sample, sequenced in a study of human T cells and chemical hapten exposure. MiXCR, run by TCRdb on the RACE reads, gives a single entry per CDR3 protein. The table has under 400,000 distinct CDR3 sequences, roughly 4.6% seen once; the top ten hold just over 2.5%. This material consisted of whole blood, taken in connection with sensitization to the hapten diphenylcyclopropenone (DPC). The receptors were sampled from a woman aged 45-60 years with alopecia areata. Some clones in this sample may be carry-over from other donors' samples. Both conserved end residues are part of each CDR3. A D gene is named only where the DNA matches it firmly. Expanded clones get a size class; other rows say once, few or many, or leave the size out.

abundance: .; d_gene: .; v_gene: TRBV7-9; j_gene: TRBJ2-4; CDR3nt: TGTGCCAGCAGCACACCTCAGGGTACAACCAAAAACATTCAGTACTTC; CDR3aa: CASSTPQGTTKNIQYF
abundance: .; d_gene: .; v_gene: TRBV6-5; j_gene: TRBJ1-3; CDR3nt: TGTGCCAGCAAAGGTCCAATCTCTGGAAACACCATATATTTT; CDR3aa: CASKGPISGNTIYF
abundance: many; d_gene: TRBD2; v_gene: TRBV24-1; j_gene: TRBJ2-7; CDR3nt: TGTGCCACCAGTCCTGGACTAGCGGGATCATACGAGCAGTACTTC; CDR3aa: CATSPGLAGSYEQYF
abundance: few; d_gene: .; v_gene: TRBV6-1; j_gene: TRBJ2-3; CDR3nt: TGTGCCGGCAGAGGGGGACCGGGACTCGACACAGATACGCAGTATTTT; CDR3aa: CAGRGGPGLDTDTQYF
abundance: few; d_gene: TRBD1; v_gene: TRBV6-6; j_gene: TRBJ1-5; CDR3nt: TGTGCCAGCAGGAGAGGACAGGATAGCAATCAGCCCCAGCATTTT; CDR3aa: CASRRGQDSNQPQHF
abundance: .; d_gene: TRBD1; v_gene: TRBV20-1; j_gene: TRBJ2-7; CDR3nt: TGCAGTGCTTCCCGACAGGGGGCCCTGTACTTC; CDR3aa: CSASRQGALYF
abundance: many; d_gene: .; v_gene: TRBV15; j_gene: TRBJ1-4; CDR3nt: TGTGCCACCAGCGGGGGGTTGCAGACGAATGAAAAACTGTTTTTT; CDR3aa: CATSGGLQTNEKLFF
abundance: few; d_gene: .; v_gene: TRBV11-3; j_gene: TRBJ1-2; CDR3nt: TGTGCCAGCAGCTTACAGGGAAGGTATGGCTACACCTTC; CDR3aa: CASSLQGRYGYTF
abundance: many; d_gene: .; v_gene: TRBV18; j_gene: TRBJ2-6; CDR3nt: TGTGCCAGCTCACCACCCTCTGGGGCCAACGTCCTGACTTTC; CDR3aa: CASSPPSGANVLTF
abundance: few; d_gene: TRBD1; v_gene: TRBV29-1; j_gene: TRBJ1-2; CDR3nt: TGCAGCGTACGAATAACAGGGGAGGGAGGCTACACCTTC; CDR3aa: CSVRITGEGGYTF
abundance: many; d_gene: TRBD1; v_gene: TRBV27; j_gene: TRBJ1-5; CDR3nt: TGTGCCAGCTCACCCGGGACAGGTAGCAATCAGCCCCAGCATTTT; CDR3aa: CASSPGTGSNQPQHF
abundance: .; d_gene: .; v_gene: TRBV2; j_gene: TRBJ1-5; CDR3nt: TGTGCCAGCAGTGGACCGGGCGGGGAGCCCCAGCATTTT; CDR3aa: CASSGPGGEPQHF
abundance: .; d_gene: .; v_gene: TRBV25-1; j_gene: TRBJ1-1; CDR3nt: TGTGCCAGCAGTGAGATTGACAGGCCCTACTTGGCTTTCTTT; CDR3aa: CASSEIDRPYLAFF
abundance: few; d_gene: .; v_gene: TRBV12-3/TRBV12-4; j_gene: TRBJ2-2; CDR3nt: TGTGCCAGCAGTAATCCGGGACAAAAACCCGGGGAGCTGTTTTTT; CDR3aa: CASSNPGQKPGELFF